This T cell receptor beta chain was found in a study of cytomegalovirus exposure and HLA in healthy donors. Points from the study as a whole: Accounts indicate the classifier identified cytomegalovirus status with strong specificity and sensitivity.

The PCR ran on 60 Vbeta and 13 Jbeta primers. Assay used: immunoSEQ multiplex PCR; TCRdb lists only in-frame clones, some missing. The sample has approximately 150,000 clones, 82% seen once. CDR1 and CDR2 (germline): GTSNPN, SVGIG (reference sequence). There are 16 residues in the CDR3. In this sample, this clone turned up once. Antigen specificity is unknown. The source is a middle-aged woman in good health and CMV-seronegative. The gene calls are TRBV30 and TRBJ2-5; D is undetermined. The J call could be wrong; TRBJ2-7 is a better fit for the DNA end. The specimen was PBMCs. The CDR3 is CAWNSGRSLWSYEQYF. The DNA of the CDR3 is TGTGCCTGGAATTCAGGCCGATCGCTCTGGTCCTACGAGCAGTACTTC.